A selection of T cell receptor beta chains follows, all from one sample in a study of regulatory T cells in long-lasting Graves disease. TCRdb processed the multiplex PCR reads anew with MiXCR; each CDR3 protein has one entry. Among approximately 400,000 distinct CDR3 sequences listed, more than 13% were seen once. This sample also belongs to another study, concerning T cells in Graves' hyperthyroidism and ophthalmopathy.

Sequencing was performed on peripheral blood mononuclear cells (PBMCs), taken at new diagnosis, from a patient treated with antithyroid drugs. The source is a woman aged 30 to 39 with Graves disease. Each CDR3 is given with its conserved first and last residue. D genes are given only for firm matches. Expanded clones are given a class, and other clones once, few, many or no size at all.

V,J,D,size,CDR3,DNA
TRBV12-3/TRBV12-4,TRBJ1-2,.,many,CASSTFGQSYGYTF,TGTGCCAGCAGTACGTTCGGGCAGTCCTATGGCTACACCTTC
TRBV6-1,TRBJ2-2,TRBD2,many,CASSPGGDTGELFF,TGTGCCAGCAGTCCGGGGGGTGACACCGGGGAGCTGTTTTTT
TRBV7-9,TRBJ1-6,.,few,CASSLEAVPLHF,TGTGCCAGCAGCCTCGAAGCCGTTCCCCTCCACTTT
TRBV18,TRBJ2-7,.,many,CASSRQRDYEQYF,TGTGCCAGCTCTCGGCAAAGGGATTACGAGCAGTACTTC
TRBV12-3/TRBV12-4,TRBJ2-4,TRBD1,many,CASRLDPRQGTAKNIQYF,TGTGCCAGCAGGCTAGACCCTCGACAGGGGACAGCCAAAAACATTCAGTACTTC
TRBV29-1,TRBJ2-5,.,many,CSVEVILGETQYF,TGCAGCGTTGAAGTCATATTAGGAGAGACCCAGTACTTC
TRBV24-1,TRBJ1-2,.,few,CATSGTPDRGYTF,TGTGCCACCAGTGGGACTCCCGACCGTGGCTACACCTTC
TRBV11-3,TRBJ1-1,.,many,CASSREADMNTEAFF,TGTGCCAGCAGCCGGGAGGCAGACATGAACACTGAAGCTTTCTTT
TRBV6-5,TRBJ2-7,.,many,CASSYGRGGEQYF,TGTGCCAGCAGTTACGGTCGGGGTGGCGAGCAGTACTTC
TRBV10-3,TRBJ2-3,TRBD2,many,CAISERGTSDIDTQYF,TGTGCCATCAGTGAGAGGGGGACTAGCGACATAGATACGCAGTATTTT
TRBV24-1,TRBJ2-1,TRBD2,many,CATSDASGRAYNEQFF,TGTGCCACCAGTGATGCTAGCGGGAGGGCCTACAATGAGCAGTTCTTC
TRBV7-9,TRBJ2-5,TRBD2,few,CASSLQGEGLQETQYF,TGTGCCAGCAGCTTACAGGGAGAGGGACTACAAGAGACCCAGTACTTC
TRBV12-3/TRBV12-4,TRBJ2-7,.,few,CASSFDAYEQYF,TGTGCCAGCAGTTTCGATGCCTACGAGCAGTACTTC
TRBV7-9,TRBJ2-1,TRBD2,many,CASSILTKDKKGLANNEQFF,TGTGCCAGCAGCATACTCACTAAGGACAAGAAGGGACTAGCAAACAATGAGCAGTTCTTC
TRBV24-1,TRBJ1-1,.,many,CATRGPGNTEAFF,TGTGCCACCAGGGGTCCGGGCAACACTGAAGCTTTCTTT
TRBV20-1,TRBJ2-1,.,many,CSGLAQDEQFF,TGCAGTGGTTTAGCGCAGGATGAGCAGTTCTTC
TRBV18,TRBJ2-1,.,.,CASSPQVPEQFF,TGTGCCAGCTCACCACAGGTTCCGGAGCAGTTCTTC
TRBV2,TRBJ2-3,TRBD2,.,CASSTSGRSTDTQYF,TGTGCCAGCAGCACTAGCGGGAGAAGCACAGATACGCAGTATTTT
TRBV29-1,TRBJ2-5,.,many,CSAAPAEPPWTQYF,TGCAGCGCTGCCCCGGCAGAGCCCCCATGGACCCAGTACTTC
TRBV7-7,TRBJ2-5,TRBD2,few,CASSRQRSFSGRGSETQYF,TGTGCCAGCAGCCGCCAGAGGAGTTTTAGCGGGAGAGGTTCAGAGACCCAGTACTTC
TRBV3-1,TRBJ2-2,.,.,CASSPSGAGELFF,TGTGCCAGCAGCCCCTCGGGAGCCGGGGAGCTGTTTTTT
TRBV25-1,TRBJ2-7,TRBD2,many,CASSGYGGAYEQYF,TGTGCCAGCAGTGGCTACGGGGGGGCCTACGAGCAGTACTTC
TRBV20-1,TRBJ2-1,.,.,CSASGRGDYNEQFF,TGCAGTGCTTCGGGGCGGGGCGACTACAATGAGCAGTTCTTC
TRBV15,TRBJ1-5,.,.,CATSRAVGGGQPQHF,TGTGCCACCAGCAGGGCAGTAGGTGGAGGTCAGCCCCAGCATTTT
TRBV7-3,TRBJ2-1,TRBD2,many,CASSLTALAGGNNEQFF,TGTGCCAGCAGCTTAACGGCCCTAGCGGGAGGGAACAATGAGCAGTTCTTC
TRBV10-3,TRBJ2-7,TRBD2,few,CAILAEGGYEQYF,TGTGCCATTTTAGCGGAGGGAGGGTACGAGCAGTACTTC
TRBV29-1,TRBJ1-2,.,.,CSVGQPAYGYTF,TGCAGCGTTGGCCAGCCAGCCTATGGCTACACCTTC
TRBV7-2,TRBJ2-3,TRBD1,many,CASSSPPGQGWTDTQYF,TGTGCCAGCAGCTCACCGCCGGGACAGGGGTGGACAGATACGCAGTATTTT
TRBV7-8,TRBJ2-1,.,many,CASSLSRTNEQFF,TGTGCCAGCAGCTTAAGTAGGACAAATGAGCAGTTCTTC
TRBV10-3,TRBJ2-1,.,.,CAISRLEDNEQFF,TGTGCCATCAGTCGACTAGAGGACAATGAGCAGTTCTTC
TRBV6-1,TRBJ1-2,.,.,CASSEGTVDGYTF,TGTGCCAGCAGTGAAGGGACAGTAGATGGCTACACCTTC
TRBV3-1,TRBJ1-5,.,.,CASSQGPGRGQPQHF,TGTGCCAGCAGCCAAGGTCCTGGCAGGGGTCAGCCCCAGCATTTT
TRBV7-8,TRBJ2-3,TRBD1,many,CASSLVRFRGQNTDTQYF,TGTGCCAGCAGCTTAGTTCGATTTAGGGGACAGAACACAGATACGCAGTATTTT
TRBV7-9,TRBJ2-4,.,.,CASSLVGYRDKNIQYF,TGTGCCAGCAGCTTAGTGGGGTATAGGGACAAAAACATTCAGTACTTC
TRBV11-3,TRBJ1-2,.,many,CASSLGTAYTGYTF,TGTGCCAGCAGCTTAGGGACAGCGTATACTGGCTACACCTTC
TRBV6-1,TRBJ2-7,.,few,CASSRSDPWDEQYF,TGTGCCAGCAGCAGATCGGACCCATGGGACGAGCAGTACTTC
TRBV2,TRBJ2-7,.,many,CASLPGGNNEQYF,TGTGCCAGCCTGCCAGGAGGGAACAACGAGCAGTACTTC
TRBV2,TRBJ2-3,TRBD2,.,CASTREGADTQYF,TGTGCCAGCACACGGGAGGGCGCAGATACGCAGTATTTT
TRBV12-3/TRBV12-4,TRBJ1-5,TRBD1,.,CASSLGTGRRQPQHF,TGTGCCAGCAGTTTAGGGACAGGGCGGAGACAGCCCCAGCATTTT
TRBV5-1,TRBJ2-2,.,many,CASSLAPTRGTGELFF,TGCGCCAGCAGCTTGGCCCCCACTCGTGGCACCGGGGAGCTGTTTTTT
TRBV27,TRBJ2-1,.,.,CASSPGWSGEQFF,TGTGCCAGCAGTCCGGGTTGGAGCGGTGAGCAGTTCTTC
TRBV5-1,TRBJ2-2,TRBD2,.,CASSSSSGNYPGELFF,TGCGCCAGCAGCTCTTCTAGCGGGAACTATCCCGGGGAGCTGTTTTTT
TRBV18,TRBJ1-5,.,many,CASSEGFNQPQHF,TGTGCCAGCTCAGAGGGATTCAATCAGCCCCAGCATTTT
TRBV11-3,TRBJ2-5,.,many,CASSLFLAPNQETQYF,TGTGCCAGCAGCTTATTTCTAGCGCCGAACCAAGAGACCCAGTACTTC